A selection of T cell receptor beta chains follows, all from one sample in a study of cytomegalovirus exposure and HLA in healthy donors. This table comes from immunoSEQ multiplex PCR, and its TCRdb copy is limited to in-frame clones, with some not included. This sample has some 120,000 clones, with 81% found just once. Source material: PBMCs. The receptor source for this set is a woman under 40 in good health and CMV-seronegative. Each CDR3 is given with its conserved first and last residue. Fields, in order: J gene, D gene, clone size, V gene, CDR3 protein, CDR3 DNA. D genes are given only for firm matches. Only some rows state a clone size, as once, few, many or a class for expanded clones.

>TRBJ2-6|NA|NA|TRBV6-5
CASREDSGANVLTF
TGTGCCAGCAGAGAGGATTCAGGGGCCAACGTCCTGACTTTC
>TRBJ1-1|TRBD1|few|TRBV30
CAWDRGRTEAFF
TGTGCCTGGGACAGGGGACGGACTGAAGCTTTCTTT
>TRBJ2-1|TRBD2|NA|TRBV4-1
CASSLSLAGGYNEQFF
TGCGCCAGCAGCCTTAGCCTAGCGGGAGGCTACAATGAGCAGTTCTTC
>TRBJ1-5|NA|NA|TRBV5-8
CASFPGTLVWQPQHF
TGTGCCAGCTTCCCCGGGACACTCGTCTGGCAGCCCCAGCATTTT
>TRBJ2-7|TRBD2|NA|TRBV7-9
CASSLDRLAGVYEQYF
TGTGCCAGCAGCTTAGACAGGCTAGCGGGAGTCTACGAGCAGTACTTC
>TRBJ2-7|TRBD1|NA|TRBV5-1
CASSPGTDRLEQYF
TGCGCCAGCAGCCCCGGGACAGACCGCCTCGAGCAGTACTTC
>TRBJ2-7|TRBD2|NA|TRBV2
CASSMGLAGVGEQYF
TGTGCCAGCAGTATGGGACTAGCGGGAGTTGGCGAGCAGTACTTC
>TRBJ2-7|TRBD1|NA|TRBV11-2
CASRPLPRDRGHEQYF
TGTGCCAGCAGACCCCTTCCCCGGGACAGGGGCCACGAGCAGTACTTC
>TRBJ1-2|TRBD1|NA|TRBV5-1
CASSPGQGSLGYTF
TGCGCCAGCAGCCCGGGACAGGGATCCCTTGGCTACACCTTC
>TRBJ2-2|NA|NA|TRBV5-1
CASSIGTPNTGELFF
TGCGCCAGCAGCATCGGGACACCGAACACCGGGGAGCTGTTTTTT
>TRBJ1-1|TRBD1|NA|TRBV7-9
CASSSVDREAFF
TGTGCCAGCAGCTCCGTGGACAGGGAAGCTTTCTTT
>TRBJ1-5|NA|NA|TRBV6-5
CASSYGGGGNQPQHF
TGTGCCAGCAGTTACGGCGGGGGCGGCAATCAGCCCCAGCATTTT
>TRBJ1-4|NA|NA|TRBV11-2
CASSHNQGGEKLFF
TGTGCCAGCAGCCATAACCAGGGAGGTGAAAAACTGTTTTTT
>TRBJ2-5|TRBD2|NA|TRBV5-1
CASSPALAGAETQYF
TGCGCCAGCAGCCCGGCACTAGCGGGCGCAGAGACCCAGTACTTC
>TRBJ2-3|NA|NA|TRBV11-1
CASSFGTLSTDTQYF
TGTGCCAGCAGCTTTGGGACTCTCAGCACAGATACGCAGTATTTT
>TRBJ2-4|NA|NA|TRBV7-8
CATRLAKNIQYF
TGTGCCACCCGACTAGCCAAAAACATTCAGTACTTC
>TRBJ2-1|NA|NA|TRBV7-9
CASSLAGSVYNEQFF
TGTGCCAGCAGCTTAGCGGGTAGCGTCTACAATGAGCAGTTCTTC
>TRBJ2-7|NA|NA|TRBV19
CASNPGPTYEQYF
TGTGCCAGTAACCCAGGTCCCACCTACGAGCAGTACTTC
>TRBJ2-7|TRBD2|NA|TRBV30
CACSRTSSYEQYF
TGTGCCTGTTCCCGGACTAGCTCCTACGAGCAGTACTTC
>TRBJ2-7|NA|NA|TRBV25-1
CASARTSYEQYF
TGTGCCAGCGCCCGGACAAGCTACGAGCAGTACTTC
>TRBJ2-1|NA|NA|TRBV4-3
CASSQEPGSSYNEQFF
TGCGCCAGCAGCCAAGAACCGGGGAGCTCCTACAATGAGCAGTTCTTC
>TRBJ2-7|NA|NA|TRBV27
CASSLRGREQYF
TGTGCCAGCAGTTTGCGGGGAAGGGAGCAGTACTTC
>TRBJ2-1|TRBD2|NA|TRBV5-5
CASSLGLAGGTTSSYNEQFF
TGTGCCAGCAGCTTAGGACTAGCGGGAGGGACTACCAGCTCCTACAATGAGCAGTTCTTC
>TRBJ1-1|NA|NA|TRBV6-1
CASSSGTRFEAFF
TGTGCCAGCAGTTCCGGGACTCGGTTTGAAGCTTTCTTT
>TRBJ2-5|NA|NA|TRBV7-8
CASSLGRAGETQYF
TGTGCCAGCAGCTTGGGCCGGGCGGGGGAGACCCAGTACTTC
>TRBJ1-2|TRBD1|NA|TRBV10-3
CAISESTGVGYTF
TGTGCCATCAGTGAGTCCACAGGGGTTGGCTACACCTTC
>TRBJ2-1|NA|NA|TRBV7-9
CASSLVNLGGANEQFF
TGTGCCAGCAGCTTAGTAAATTTGGGGGGGGCCAATGAGCAGTTCTTC
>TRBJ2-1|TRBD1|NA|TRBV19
CASSTTGGLNDEQFF
TGTGCCAGTAGCACCACAGGGGGGTTAAACGATGAGCAGTTCTTC
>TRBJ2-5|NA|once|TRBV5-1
CASSKQGTQYF
TGCGCCAGCTCCAAACAGGGGACCCAGTACTTC
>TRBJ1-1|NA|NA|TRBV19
CASSIGAAEAFF
TGTGCCAGTAGTATAGGGGCAGCTGAAGCTTTCTTT
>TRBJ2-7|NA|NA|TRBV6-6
CASARRPYEQYF
TGTGCCAGCGCGCGGCGCCCCTACGAGCAGTACTTC